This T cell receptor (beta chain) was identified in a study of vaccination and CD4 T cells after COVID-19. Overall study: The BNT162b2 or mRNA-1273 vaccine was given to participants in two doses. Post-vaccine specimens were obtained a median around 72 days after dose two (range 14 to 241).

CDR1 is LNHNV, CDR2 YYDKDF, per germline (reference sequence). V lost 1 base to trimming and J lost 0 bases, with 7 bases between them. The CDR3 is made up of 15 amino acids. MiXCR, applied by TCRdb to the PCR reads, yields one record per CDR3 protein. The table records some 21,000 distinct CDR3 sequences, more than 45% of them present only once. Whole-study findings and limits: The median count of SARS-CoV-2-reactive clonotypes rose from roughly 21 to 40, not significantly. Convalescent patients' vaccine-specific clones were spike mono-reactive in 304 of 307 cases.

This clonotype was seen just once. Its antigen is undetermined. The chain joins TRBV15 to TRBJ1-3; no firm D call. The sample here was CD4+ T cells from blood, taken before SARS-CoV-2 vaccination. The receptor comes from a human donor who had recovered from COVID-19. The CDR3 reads CATSRAQNSGNTIYF. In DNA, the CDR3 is TGTGCCACCAGCAGAGCCCAAAACTCTGGAAACACCATATATTTT.